The 10 T cell receptor beta chains below all came from one sample that was sequenced in a study of CD8 T cells in Susac syndrome. Random-hexamer reverse transcription was applied to roughly 0.5 to 1 ug RNA. TCRdb used MiXCR to reprocess the immunoSEQ multiplex PCR reads, holding one entry per CDR3 protein. Found here are around 170,000 distinct CDR3 sequences, 92% of them singletons; the top ten hold around 0.075%. The specimen was CD4+ T cells from PBMCs. The receptors shown here come from a human donor in good health.

This rearrangement joins TRBV29-1 to TRBJ1-5; 9 bases align to TRBD1. V trimming: 1 base; J trimming: 4 bases; junction bases outside the gene matches: 2. CDR1 and CDR2 from the germline V gene are SQVTM and ANQGSEA. CDR3 size: 14 residues. CDR3 bases: TGCAGCGTTGAAGTGGGACAGGGAAATCAGCCCCAGCATTTT. It specifies CSVEVGQGNQPQHF.

The J gene is TRBJ2-6, the V gene TRBV5-1; D might be TRBD1 (6 bases). Trimming left V 4 bases short and J 3 bases short, with 14 bases between. The CDR3 runs to 16 residues. Germline CDR1 and CDR2: SGHRS and YFSETQ. CDR3 in amino acids: CASSITGNSGANVLTF. CDR3 sequence (DNA): TGCGCCAGCAGCATAACAGGGAATAGTGGGGCCAACGTCCTGACTTTC.

This sequence joins TRBV5-1 and TRBJ2-2, with 10 nucleotides matching TRBD2. CDR3 size: 16 residues. The ends lost 2 bases at V and 4 bases at J; junction bases unmatched: 5. Germline V CDR1 and CDR2: SGHRS, YFSETQ. CDR3 sequence reads: CASSLAGGPLTGELFF. DNA of the CDR3: TGCGCCAGCAGCTTAGCGGGGGGGCCGCTCACCGGGGAGCTGTTTTTT.

This clonotype was seen a single time. This chain connects TRBV6-5 to TRBJ2-7, with a possible D match to TRBD2 (6 bases). The CDR3 has 13 residues. The V end lost 8 bases, the J end lost 4 bases, and 15 bases lay between the germline ends. Germline assignment: CDR1 MNHEY and CDR2 SVGAGI. CDR3 region: CASGAGWTYEQYF. The DNA for the CDR3 is TGTGCCAGCGGGGCGGGATGGACTTACGAGCAGTACTTC.

This clonotype has only a few counts. The chain has TRBV18 and TRBJ2-7, with a possible D match to TRBD1 (5 bases). CDR1 KGHSH and CDR2 LQKENI come from the germline V gene. The V end was cut by 2 bases, the J end by 2 bases, with 7 bases between. The CDR3 runs 13 residues. CDR3 nucleotide sequence: TGTGCCAGCTCACCAGAGACAGCCTACGAGCAGTACTTC. It specifies CASSPETAYEQYF.

The chain links TRBV20-1 to TRBJ2-5; maybe TRBD2 (7 bases). Germline assignment: CDR1 DFQATT and CDR2 SNEGSKA (reference sequence). Between the trimmed V and J ends, which lost 2 bases and 5 bases, there was a span of 18 bases. The CDR3 is made up of 15 amino acids. In DNA, the CDR3 is TGCAGTGCTAGACCCCGTGGGGGGGCGCGGGAGACCCAGTACTTC. Its protein product is CSARPRGGARETQYF.

This clonotype was picked up one time. CDR3 sequence (DNA): TGTGCCAGCAGTTCAGACCAAAAGGAGCAGTACTTC. It is translated as CASSSDQKEQYF. The genes are TRBV28 and TRBJ2-7; D gene unclear. CDR1 MDHEN and CDR2 SYDVKM come from the germline V gene. The CDR3 is 12 amino acids. V dropped 4 bases and J dropped 7 bases, with 11 bases sitting between them.

The rearrangement links TRBV5-1 to TRBJ2-3, with 8 bases fitting TRBD2. There are 14 residues in the CDR3. With V trimmed by 3 bases and J by 3 bases, 3 bases remained unmatched. Germline-derived CDR1 and CDR2 are SGHRS and YFSETQ. CDR3 sequence (DNA): TGCGCCAGCAGCTCAGGACTAGCTACAGATACGCAGTATTTT. This sequence encodes CASSSGLATDTQYF. Combining the CDR3 with reference TRBV5-1 and TRBJ2-3 gives the whole variable domain KAGVTQTPRYLIKTRGQQVTLSCSPISGHRSVSWYQQTPGQGLQFLFEYFSETQRNKGNFPGRFSGRQFSNSRSEMNVSTLELGDSALYLCASSSGLATDTQYFGPGTRLTVL.

The CDR3 here is CASSRTGTGLETQYF. CDR3 nucleotides: TGTGCCAGCAGTCGTACCGGGACAGGGCTAGAGACCCAGTACTTC. This chain links TRBV2 with TRBJ2-5, with 9 positions matching TRBD1. Germline V lookup: CDR1 SNHLY, CDR2 FYNNEI. The J segment lost 4 bases and the V segment lost 5 bases, leaving 8 bases of the junction unmatched. The CDR3 covers 15 residues.

Here the CDR3 reads CASSYFGTNTGELFF. In DNA form, the CDR3 reads TGTGCCAGCAGTTATTTCGGCACGAACACCGGGGAGCTGTTTTTT. J is TRBJ2-2 and V is TRBV6-2 or TRBV6-3; D gene unclear. This CDR3 is 15 amino acids long. Deletions cut 3 bases from V and 0 bases from J, with 8 bases between. Germline V lookup: CDR1 MNHEY, CDR2 SVGEGT.